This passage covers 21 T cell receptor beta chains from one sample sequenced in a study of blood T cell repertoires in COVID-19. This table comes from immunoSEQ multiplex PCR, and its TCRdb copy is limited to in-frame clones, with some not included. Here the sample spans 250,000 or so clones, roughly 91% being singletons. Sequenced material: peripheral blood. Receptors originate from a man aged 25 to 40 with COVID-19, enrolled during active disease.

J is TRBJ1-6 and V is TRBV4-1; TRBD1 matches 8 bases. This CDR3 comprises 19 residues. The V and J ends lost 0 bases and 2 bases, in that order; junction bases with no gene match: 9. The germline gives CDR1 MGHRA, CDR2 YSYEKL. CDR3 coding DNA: TGCGCCAGCAGCCAAGAAGGTCTGGGACAGGCCCCCTATAATTCACCCCTCCACTTT. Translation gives CASSQEGLGQAPYNSPLHF.

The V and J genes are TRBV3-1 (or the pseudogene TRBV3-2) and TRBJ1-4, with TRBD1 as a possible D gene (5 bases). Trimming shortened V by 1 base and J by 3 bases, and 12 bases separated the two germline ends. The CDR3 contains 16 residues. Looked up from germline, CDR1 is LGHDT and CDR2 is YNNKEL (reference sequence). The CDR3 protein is CASSQAQDIANEKLFF. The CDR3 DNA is TGTGCCAGCAGCCAAGCACAGGATATAGCTAATGAAAAACTGTTTTTT.

CDR3 sequence (DNA): TGCAGCGTCACGGGACAGACCACTGAAGCTTTCTTT. Protein product: CSVTGQTTEAFF. V is TRBV29-1 and J is TRBJ1-1; the match to TRBD1 covers 7 bases. CDR3 length equals 12 residues. The V gene's germline CDR1 is SQVTM and CDR2 ANQGSEA. V shed 6 bases and J 4 bases; nucleotides not matched to a gene: 5.

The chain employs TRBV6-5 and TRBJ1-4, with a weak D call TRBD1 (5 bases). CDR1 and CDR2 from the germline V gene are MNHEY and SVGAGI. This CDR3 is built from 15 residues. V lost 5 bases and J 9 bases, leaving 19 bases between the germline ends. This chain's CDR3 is CASSTQGGEGQKLFF. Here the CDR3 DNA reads TGTGCCAGCAGTACCCAAGGAGGGGAGGGGCAAAAACTGTTTTTT.

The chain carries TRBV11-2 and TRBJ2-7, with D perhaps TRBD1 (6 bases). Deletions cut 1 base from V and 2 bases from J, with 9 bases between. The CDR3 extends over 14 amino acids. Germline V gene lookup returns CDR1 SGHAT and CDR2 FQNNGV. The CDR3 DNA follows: TGTGCCAGCAGCTTAGGACAGGCCACCTACGAGCAGTACTTC. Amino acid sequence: CASSLGQATYEQYF.

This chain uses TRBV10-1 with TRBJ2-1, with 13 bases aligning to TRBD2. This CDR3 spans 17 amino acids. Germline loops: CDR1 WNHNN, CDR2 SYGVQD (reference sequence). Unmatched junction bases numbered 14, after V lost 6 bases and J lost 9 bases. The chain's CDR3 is CASSGLQGTSGEVEQFF. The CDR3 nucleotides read TGCGCCAGCAGCGGACTCCAAGGGACTAGCGGGGAAGTTGAGCAGTTCTTC.

CDR3 region: CASSQVSDQPQHF. CDR3 bases: TGTGCCAGCAGCCAAGTTTCAGATCAGCCCCAGCATTTT. The chain joins TRBV3-1 (or the pseudogene TRBV3-2) to TRBJ1-5; D is ambiguous. V gave up 1 base and J gave up 5 bases, with 6 bases separating them. Germline V gene sequence: CDR1 LGHDT, CDR2 YNNKEL (reference sequence). This CDR3 has 13 amino acids.

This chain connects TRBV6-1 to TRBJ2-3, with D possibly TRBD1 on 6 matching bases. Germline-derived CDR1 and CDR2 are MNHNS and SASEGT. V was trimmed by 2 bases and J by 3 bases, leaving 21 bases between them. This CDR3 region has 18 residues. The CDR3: CASSELLLQGSGTDTQYF. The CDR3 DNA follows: TGTGCCAGCAGTGAACTCCTACTACAGGGTTCGGGGACAGATACGCAGTATTTT.

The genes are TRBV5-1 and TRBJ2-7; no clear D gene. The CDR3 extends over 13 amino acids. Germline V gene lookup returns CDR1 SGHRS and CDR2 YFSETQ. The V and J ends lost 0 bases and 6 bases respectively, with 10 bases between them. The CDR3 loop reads CASSLDRFGEQYF. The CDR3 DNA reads TGCGCCAGCAGCTTGGACCGCTTCGGCGAGCAGTACTTC.

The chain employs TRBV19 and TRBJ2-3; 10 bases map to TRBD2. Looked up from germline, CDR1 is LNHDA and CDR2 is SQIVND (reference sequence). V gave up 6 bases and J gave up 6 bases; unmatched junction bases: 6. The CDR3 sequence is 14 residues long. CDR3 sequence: CASSQRGGRDTQYF. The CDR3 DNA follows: TGTGCCAGTAGCCAGCGGGGGGGACGGGATACGCAGTATTTT.

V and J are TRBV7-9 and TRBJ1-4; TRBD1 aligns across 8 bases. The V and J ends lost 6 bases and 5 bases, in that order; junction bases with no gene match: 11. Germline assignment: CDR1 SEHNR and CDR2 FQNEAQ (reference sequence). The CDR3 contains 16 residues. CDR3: CASRQPATGENEKLFF. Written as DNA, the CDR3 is TGTGCCAGCAGACAGCCCGCGACAGGGGAAAATGAAAAACTGTTTTTT.

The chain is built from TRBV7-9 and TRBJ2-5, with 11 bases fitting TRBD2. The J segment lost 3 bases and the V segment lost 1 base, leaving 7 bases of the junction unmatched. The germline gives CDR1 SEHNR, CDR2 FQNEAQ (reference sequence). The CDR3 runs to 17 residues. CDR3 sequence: CASSLGIGTSGKETQYF. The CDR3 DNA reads TGTGCCAGCAGCTTAGGGATAGGGACTAGCGGAAAAGAGACCCAGTACTTC.

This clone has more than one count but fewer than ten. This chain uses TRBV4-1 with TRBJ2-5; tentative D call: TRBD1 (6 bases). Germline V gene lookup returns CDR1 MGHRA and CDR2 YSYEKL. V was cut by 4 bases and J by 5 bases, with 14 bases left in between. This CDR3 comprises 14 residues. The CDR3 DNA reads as TGCGCCAGCAGCCCCACGCAGGGGTTGGAGACCCAGTACTTC. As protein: CASSPTQGLETQYF.

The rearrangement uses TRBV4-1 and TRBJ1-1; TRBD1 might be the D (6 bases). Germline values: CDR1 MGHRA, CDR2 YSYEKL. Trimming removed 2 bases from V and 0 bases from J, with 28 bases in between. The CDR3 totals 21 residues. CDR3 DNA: TGCGCCAGCAGCCAATTTGGTCTACAGAGAACCAGGGACAAGATGAACACTGAAGCTTTCTTT. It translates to CASSQFGLQRTRDKMNTEAFF.

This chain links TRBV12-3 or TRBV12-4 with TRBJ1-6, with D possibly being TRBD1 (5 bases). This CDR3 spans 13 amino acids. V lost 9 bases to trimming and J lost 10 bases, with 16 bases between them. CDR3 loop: CASGQGLSSPLHF. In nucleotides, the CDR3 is TGTGCCAGTGGCCAGGGCTTGTCCTCACCCCTCCACTTT.

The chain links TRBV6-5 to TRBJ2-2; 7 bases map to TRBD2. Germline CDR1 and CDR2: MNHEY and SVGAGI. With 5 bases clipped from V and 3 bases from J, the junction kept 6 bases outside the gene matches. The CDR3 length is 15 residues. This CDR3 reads CASSRASGHTGELFF. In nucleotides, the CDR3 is TGTGCCAGCAGTCGGGCTAGCGGACACACCGGGGAGCTGTTTTTT.

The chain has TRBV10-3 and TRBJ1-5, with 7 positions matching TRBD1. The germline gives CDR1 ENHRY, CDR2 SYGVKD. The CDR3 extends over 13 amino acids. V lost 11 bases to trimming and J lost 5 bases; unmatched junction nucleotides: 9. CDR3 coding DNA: TGTGCCGTCGCAGGGGGTCCGGATCAGCCCCAGCATTTT. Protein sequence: CAVAGGPDQPQHF.

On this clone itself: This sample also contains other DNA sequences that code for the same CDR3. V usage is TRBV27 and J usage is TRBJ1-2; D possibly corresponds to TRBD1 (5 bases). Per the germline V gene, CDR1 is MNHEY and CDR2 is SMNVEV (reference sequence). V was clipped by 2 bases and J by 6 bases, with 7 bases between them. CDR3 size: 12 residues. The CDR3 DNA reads TGTGCCAGCAGTTTACGGGGGAATGGCTACACCTTC. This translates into CASSLRGNGYTF.

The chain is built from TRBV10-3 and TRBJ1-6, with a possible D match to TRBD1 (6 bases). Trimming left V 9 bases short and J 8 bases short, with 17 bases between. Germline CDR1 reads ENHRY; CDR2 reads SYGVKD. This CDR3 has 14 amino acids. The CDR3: CAIQGALRDSPLHF. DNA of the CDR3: TGTGCCATACAGGGCGCGCTAAGAGATTCACCCCTCCACTTT.

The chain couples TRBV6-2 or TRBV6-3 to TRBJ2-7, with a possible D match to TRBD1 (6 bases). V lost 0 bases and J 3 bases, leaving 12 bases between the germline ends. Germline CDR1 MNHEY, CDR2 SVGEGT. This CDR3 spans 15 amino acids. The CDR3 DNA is TGTGCCAGCAGTTACTCGACGGCAGGGGTCTACGAGCAGTACTTC. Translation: CASSYSTAGVYEQYF.

The CDR3 reads CATTGTGPLREQFF. CDR3 DNA: TGTGCCACCACCGGGACAGGGCCCCTCCGTGAGCAGTTCTTC. The chain employs TRBV28 and TRBJ2-1; 9 bases agree with TRBD1. With 10 bases clipped from V and 9 bases from J, the junction kept 13 bases outside the gene matches. The CDR3 has 14 amino acids. Germline CDR1 and CDR2: MDHEN and SYDVKM.